This T cell receptor (beta chain) is from a study of brain T cells in children with intractable seizures. Using immunoSEQ multiplex PCR, the repertoire was profiled, and TCRdb retains in-frame clones only, with some absent. The sample yields 95,000 to 120,000 clones, 94% seen once. Sequencing was limited to surgery cases with top T cell transcript signatures in brain tissue. At least one anti-epileptic drug was given before surgery. General study findings and limits: Viral specificity was inferred only from CDR3 similarity; HCMV serostatus was unknown. Absence of clones before surgery may stem from lower sequencing depth.

In regard to this clone: The target antigen is unknown.

Germline-derived CDR1 and CDR2 are SQVTM and ANQGSEA. V was cut by 7 bases and J by 8 bases, with 12 bases left in between. The CDR3 has 11 residues. The clonotype was recovered from a boy under two years old with hemimegalencephaly and intractable seizures. J is TRBJ2-1 and V is TRBV29-1, with D perhaps given as TRBD1 or TRBD2 (5 bases each). Sequenced here: peripheral blood, sampled at surgery. The CDR3 sequence is CSAGAWDEQFF. In nucleotides, the CDR3 is TGCAGCGCCGGGGCATGGGATGAGCAGTTCTTC.